This is a list of T cell receptor beta chains from one sample in a study of control samples from healthy donors and cancer patients. Method: immunoSEQ multiplex PCR; TCRdb's copy keeps in-frame clones and lacks some. The data contain some 130,000 clones, approximately 94% of them seen just once; the ten biggest clones take up under 2%. Sequencing was done on a sample of PBMCs. Receptors originate from a man aged 45 to 65 with head and neck cancer. Both conserved end residues are part of each CDR3. D genes are given only for firm matches. Clone size is shown for a subset of rows, as once, few, many or a class of expanded clone.

D gene,V gene,J gene,clone size,CDR3 DNA,CDR3 protein
-,TRBV3-1/TRBV3-2,TRBJ2-3,-,TGTGCCAGCAGCCAAGGGTGGGGGGGGCAGCCAGTAGATACGCAGTATTTT,CASSQGWGGQPVDTQYF
-,TRBV27,TRBJ2-1,-,TGTGCCAGCAGGGACGTTATCCACACCTCGAAGCTTGAGCAGTTCTTC,CASRDVIHTSKLEQFF
-,TRBV6-2/TRBV6-3,TRBJ2-6,-,TGTGCCAGCAGTTACGCGCGCTCTGGGGCCAACGTCCTGACTTTC,CASSYARSGANVLTF
-,TRBV5-5,TRBJ2-1,-,TGTGCCAGCAGCTTCGTCAGGGTGTTGGAGAATGAGCAGTTCTTC,CASSFVRVLENEQFF
-,TRBV12-3/TRBV12-4,TRBJ2-5,-,TGTGCCAGCAGTCTAATCGGGGAGACCCAGTACTTC,CASSLIGETQYF
TRBD1,TRBV5-1,TRBJ1-6,-,TGCGCCAGCAGCTTAGGAGGGACAGCAAATTCACCCCTCCACTTT,CASSLGGTANSPLHF
-,TRBV5-1,TRBJ1-1,-,TGCGCCAGCAGCTTGAGTGGGTCCATGAACACTGAAGCTTTCTTT,CASSLSGSMNTEAFF
-,TRBV12-3/TRBV12-4,TRBJ1-1,-,TGTGCCAGCAGTTTACCCCCAGGTGAAGCTTTCTTT,CASSLPPGEAFF
-,TRBV18,TRBJ1-6,-,TGTGCCAGCTCACCCGGCCGTCCTAGGAATTCACCCCTCCACTTT,CASSPGRPRNSPLHF
-,TRBV10-3,TRBJ2-7,-,TGTGCCATCAAAGGTGAACAGACCTACGAGCAGTACTTC,CAIKGEQTYEQYF
TRBD2,TRBV4-1,TRBJ2-7,-,TGCGCCAGCAGCCAAGATCGGCTAGCGGGGGCTGTACGCGAGCAGTACTTC,CASSQDRLAGAVREQYF
TRBD2,TRBV28,TRBJ2-1,-,TGTGCCAGCAGTTTCCCGCTCGGCGGGGGGGCTGGTTACAATGAGCAGTTCTTC,CASSFPLGGGAGYNEQFF
-,TRBV11-3,TRBJ2-7,-,TGTGCCAGCAGCTTAGACAGGAGCTCCTACGAGCAGTACTTC,CASSLDRSSYEQYF
-,TRBV2,TRBJ2-7,-,TGTGCCAGCACCCGGGGCCCTACCTACGAGCAGTACTTC,CASTRGPTYEQYF
TRBD1,TRBV18,TRBJ2-1,once,TGTGCCAGCTCACCCGGGACAGGGGCATCCAATGAGCAGTTCTTC,CASSPGTGASNEQFF